This T cell receptor beta chain was profiled in a study of T-cell memory formation after mild COVID-19. Study-wide results and limits: Some clones that responded turned up in pre-infection memory, which suggests that cross-reactive memory joined in.

With respect to this clonotype: Its specificity is not known.

Germline values: CDR1 SGDLS, CDR2 YYNGEE. The CDR3 length is 12 residues. With 3 bases clipped from V and 14 bases from J, the junction kept 8 bases outside the gene matches. 5'RACE with constant-segment primers yielded barcoded, UMI-tagged TCR alpha and TCR beta cDNA libraries. TCRdb re-called the 5' RACE reads through MiXCR, storing one row per CDR3 protein. This table has 450,000 or so distinct CDR3 sequences, 20% appearing once. The receptor was derived from an adult woman who had mild COVID-19 (a few samples of this study predate the infection). Cell type and time point are not known. The sequenced sample consisted of PBMCs or a T cell subset sorted from them (not recorded which). This chain joins TRBV9 and TRBJ1-2; 9 bases align to TRBD1. The DNA of the CDR3 is TGTGCCAGCAGCGGACAGGACAGGGGTCTAACCTTC. Translating it yields CASSGQDRGLTF.